This TCR beta chain comes out of a study of blood T cell repertoires in COVID-19. Study in general: COVID-19 samples, acute and convalescent, were from the United States, Italy and Spain. PBMCs, B-cell-depleted T cells, or T cells were the source of the cDNA or gDNA that made up the material.

How the authors handled the data: Reference gene primers were amplified, and this amplification served to estimate nucleated cell counts. Generated by immunoSEQ multiplex PCR, the TCRdb table keeps only in-frame clones and is missing some. V, J and clone size are taken as reported in that table, and D and trimming were inferred from the DNA itself. The sample shows approximately 210,000 clones, about 91% of them seen only once. The CDR3 is 20 residues long. The trim removed 4 bases at V and 5 bases at J, leaving 22 bases unmatched. Germline CDR1 MDHEN, CDR2 SYDVKM. The chain uses TRBV28 and TRBJ1-5; 8 bases agree with TRBD1. This sequence originates from a man younger than 45 with acute or convalescent COVID-19. Sequences were obtained from peripheral blood. The CDR3 region has the DNA TGTGCCAGCAGTTACAGGGGGTCGGGGATTTACCAAGGGTTCGATCAGCCCCAGCATTTT. It codes for CASSYRGSGIYQGFDQPQHF.